This TCR beta chain was obtained from a study of OX40 agonist ivuxolimab in advanced cancers. TCRdb's table, derived via immunoSEQ multiplex PCR, lists solely in-frame clones and lacks some. This table has roughly 40,000 clones, roughly nine tenths appearing once. Germline V gene sequence: CDR1 SNHLY, CDR2 FYNNEI. The CDR3 is made up of 16 amino acids. The ends were cut back, 6 bases at V and 2 bases at J, with 16 bases in the middle. Concerning this clone itself: The sample carries other DNA sequences with the same CDR3.

This receptor was obtained from an adult with an advanced solid tumor such as melanoma, head and neck, liver or kidney cancer. The starting material was CD4+ or CD8+ T cells sorted from blood, obtained in a trial of the OX40 agonist ivuxolimab. The V call is TRBV2, the J call TRBJ1-4, with D possibly being TRBD1 (5 bases). CDR3 residues: CASSERTGATNEKLFF. CDR3 coding DNA: TGTGCCAGCAGCGAAAGAACAGGAGCTACTAATGAAAAACTGTTTTTT.